This T cell receptor beta chain was recorded in a study of cytomegalovirus exposure and HLA in healthy donors. Whole-study findings and limits: Being indistinguishable, some V segments were excluded, TRBV6-2 and TRBV6-3 among them.

A multiplex PCR was run with 60 Vbeta primers and 13 Jbeta primers. As processed by the authors: An analysis performed later counted 60 million to 90 million unique TCR beta chains (approximately 11 million of them shared). Libraries were prepared by immunoSEQ multiplex PCR; TCRdb keeps only in-frame clonotypes and omits some of them. V, J and clone size derive from that table, while D and trimming were established from the DNA sequence. The data show 200,000 to 250,000 clones, with 85% to 90% seen just once and 1% to 1.5% held by the top ten. As regards this clone: Its antigen is undetermined.

The V and J ends lost 3 bases and 5 bases respectively, with 11 bases between them. The V gene's germline CDR1 is SGHRS and CDR2 YFSETQ. This CDR3 contains 13 residues. Whether this donor was CMV seropositive was not recorded. Sequences were obtained from PBMCs. V and J are TRBV5-1 and TRBJ2-5, with D unresolved. The receptor's source is a human donor in good health. The CDR3 DNA sequence: TGCGCCAGCAGCTCCGAACGACTGGAGACCCAGTACTTC. This codes for CASSSERLETQYF. Based on the CDR3 plus reference TRBV5-1 and TRBJ2-5, the full variable domain is KAGVTQTPRYLIKTRGQQVTLSCSPISGHRSVSWYQQTPGQGLQFLFEYFSETQRNKGNFPGRFSGRQFSNSRSEMNVSTLELGDSALYLCASSSERLETQYFGPGTRLLVL.